This TCR beta chain was documented in a study of early T cells in non-severe SARS-CoV-2 infection. Unique molecular identifiers (one per individual cDNA molecule) were attached. TCRdb called the 5' RACE reads again in MiXCR, with one record for every CDR3 protein. Found here are more than 60,000 distinct CDR3 sequences, over 10% of them singletons; the top ten hold roughly 8.3%. This CDR3 contains 14 residues. Trimming removed 0 bases at V and 4 bases at J, with 9 bases between. Sequencing was carried out using whole blood. The rearrangement links TRBV12-3 or TRBV12-4 to TRBJ1-2; D may be TRBD1 (5 bases). This clonotype originated in an adult who was a healthcare worker with PCR-confirmed SARS-CoV-2 infection or an uninfected control (not recorded which). The CDR3 reads CASSLAQGSYGYTF. Written as DNA, the CDR3 is TGTGCCAGCAGTTTAGCGCAGGGATCCTATGGCTACACCTTC.